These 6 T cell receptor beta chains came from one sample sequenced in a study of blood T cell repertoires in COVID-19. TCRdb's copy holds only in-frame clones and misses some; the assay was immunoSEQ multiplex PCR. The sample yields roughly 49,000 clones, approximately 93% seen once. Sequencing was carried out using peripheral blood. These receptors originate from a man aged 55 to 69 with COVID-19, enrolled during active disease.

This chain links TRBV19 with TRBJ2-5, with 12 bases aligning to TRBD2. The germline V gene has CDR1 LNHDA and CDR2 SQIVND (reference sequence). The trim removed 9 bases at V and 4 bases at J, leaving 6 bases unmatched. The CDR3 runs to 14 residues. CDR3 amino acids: CASRLAGEGETQYF. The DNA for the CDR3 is TGTGCCAGCAGACTAGCGGGGGAGGGAGAGACCCAGTACTTC. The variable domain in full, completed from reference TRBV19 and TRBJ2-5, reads DGGITQSPKYLFRKEGQNVTLSCEQNLNHDAMYWYRQDPGQGLRLIYYSQIVNDFQKGDIAEGYSVSREKKESFPLTVTSAQKNPTAFYLCASRLAGEGETQYFGPGTRLLVL.

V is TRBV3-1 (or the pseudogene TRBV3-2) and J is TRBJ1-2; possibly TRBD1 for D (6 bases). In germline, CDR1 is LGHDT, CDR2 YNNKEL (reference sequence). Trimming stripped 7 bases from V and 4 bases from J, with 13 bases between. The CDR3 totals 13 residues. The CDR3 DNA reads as TGTGCCAGCAACGGTGGCAGGGGCTATGGCTACACCTTC. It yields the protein CASNGGRGYGYTF.

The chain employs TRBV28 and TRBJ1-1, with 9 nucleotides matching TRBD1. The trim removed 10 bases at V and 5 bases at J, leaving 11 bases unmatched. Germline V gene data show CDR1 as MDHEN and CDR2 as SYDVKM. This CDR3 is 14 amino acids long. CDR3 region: CATGTGWKGTEAFF. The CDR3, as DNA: TGTGCCACAGGGACAGGGTGGAAAGGAACTGAAGCTTTCTTT.

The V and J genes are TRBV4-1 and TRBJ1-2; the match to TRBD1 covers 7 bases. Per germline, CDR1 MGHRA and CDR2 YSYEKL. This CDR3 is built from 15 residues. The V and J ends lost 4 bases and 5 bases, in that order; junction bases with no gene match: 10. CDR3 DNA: TGCGCCAGCAGCCCCCCGGACAGGCTCGATTATGGCTACACCTTC. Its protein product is CASSPPDRLDYGYTF.

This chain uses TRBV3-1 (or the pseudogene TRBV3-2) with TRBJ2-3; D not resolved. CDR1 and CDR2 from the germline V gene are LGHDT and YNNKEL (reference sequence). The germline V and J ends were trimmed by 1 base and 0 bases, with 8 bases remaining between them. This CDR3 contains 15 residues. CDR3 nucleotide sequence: TGTGCCAGCAGCCAAGGTACGGTTAGCACAGATACGCAGTATTTT. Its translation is CASSQGTVSTDTQYF.

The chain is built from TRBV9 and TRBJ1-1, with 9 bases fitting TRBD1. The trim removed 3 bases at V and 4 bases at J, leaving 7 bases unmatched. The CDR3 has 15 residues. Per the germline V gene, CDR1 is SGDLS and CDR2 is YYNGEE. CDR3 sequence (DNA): TGTGCCAGCAGCGCCGGACAGGGGCTGGGCACTGAAGCTTTCTTT. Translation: CASSAGQGLGTEAFF.